This passage covers 10 T cell receptor beta chains from one sample sequenced in a study of radiotherapy plus CTLA-4 blockade in lung cancer. Only in-frame clones appear in the TCRdb table, and some are missing; sequencing was by immunoSEQ multiplex PCR. The sample lists about 83,000 clones; 78% were seen once. Sequenced material: peripheral blood, taken from a patient treated with radiotherapy plus ipilimumab. The receptors originated from a human donor with non-small cell lung cancer who had a partial response to radiotherapy plus ipilimumab. Some clones in this sample may be carry-over from other donors' samples.

This CDR3 is CASSLGLAGGSGEQFF. The CDR3 nucleotides read TGTGCCAGCAGCTTGGGGCTAGCGGGGGGGAGCGGTGAGCAGTTCTTC. The rearrangement links TRBV5-4 to TRBJ2-1; TRBD2 aligns across 12 bases. The junction had 7 bases not matched to a gene; V was cut back by 0 bases and J by 9 bases. The CDR3 totals 16 residues. Per the germline V gene, CDR1 is SGHNT and CDR2 is YYREEE (reference sequence).

V is TRBV5-4 and J is TRBJ2-3, with 16 nucleotides matching TRBD2. The length of the CDR3 is 17 residues. The trim removed 4 bases at V and 4 bases at J, leaving 6 bases unmatched. Looked up from germline, CDR1 is SGHNT and CDR2 is YYREEE (reference sequence). CDR3 in DNA: TGTGCCAGCAGCCCCCCGGGACTAGCGGGGGGGGCAGATACGCAGTATTTT. Translated, it gives CASSPPGLAGGADTQYF.

This chain links TRBV6-6 with TRBJ2-6; a possible D gene is TRBD1 (5 bases). CDR1 MNHNY and CDR2 SVGAGI come from the germline V gene (reference sequence). The V end was cut by 6 bases, the J end by 2 bases, with 11 bases between. The length of the CDR3 is 15 residues. CDR3 in amino acids: CASSQDSPGANVLTF. As DNA, the CDR3 is TGTGCCAGCAGCCAAGACAGCCCTGGGGCCAACGTCCTGACTTTC.

This clone was detected a few times. One end of the junction varies from germline; a read error may be responsible. The rearrangement joins TRBV5-4 to TRBJ1-2; TRBD1 aligns across 7 bases. Per germline, CDR1 SGHNT and CDR2 YYREEE (reference sequence). This CDR3 is 15 amino acids long. CDR3 loop: CASSQAITGDYGYTF. CDR3 sequence (DNA): TGCGCCAGCAGCCAAGCGATTACAGGGGACTATGGCTACACCTTC.

The sample holds one count of this clone. V gene TRBV4-2 combines with J gene TRBJ2-1, with D maybe TRBD2 (6 bases). The germline CDR1 and CDR2 sequences are LGHNA and YNFKEQ. There are 16 residues in the CDR3. V lost 0 bases and J lost 6, with 15 bases in between. The chain's CDR3 is CASSQDGTGVGNEQFF. The CDR3 DNA reads TGTGCCAGCAGCCAAGATGGAACGGGAGTAGGCAATGAGCAGTTCTTC.

The chain recombines TRBV2 with TRBJ2-3; 9 nucleotides agree with TRBD1. CDR3 size: 14 residues. The germline gives CDR1 SNHLY, CDR2 FYNNEI. The V segment lost 10 bases and the J segment 4 bases; nucleotides outside the gene matches: 9. The CDR3 region is CATVRDRAADTQYF. The CDR3 DNA sequence: TGTGCCACAGTCCGGGACAGGGCTGCAGATACGCAGTATTTT.

CDR3 sequence: CASSPPRTGPSQETQYF. The CDR3 nucleotides are TGTGCCAGCAGCCCGCCCCGGACAGGGCCCTCCCAAGAGACCCAGTACTTC. The chain combines TRBV9 with TRBJ2-5; 8 positions match TRBD1. The length of the CDR3 is 17 residues. CDR1 is SGDLS, CDR2 YYNGEE, per germline. Trimming took 4 bases from V and 1 from J; bases not matched to a gene: 12.

This rearrangement joins TRBV19 to TRBJ1-6; D is unresolved. The V gene lost 8 bases and the J gene lost 0 bases, with 11 bases spanning the gap. CDR1 is LNHDA and CDR2 is SQIVND in the germline V gene (reference sequence). The CDR3 runs 15 residues. Here the CDR3 reads CASGVGSSYNSPLHF. In DNA form, the CDR3 reads TGTGCCAGTGGAGTCGGAAGCTCCTATAATTCACCCCTCCACTTT.

The V and J genes are TRBV27 and TRBJ2-1; TRBD2 matches at 8 bases. CDR3 length equals 18 residues. The germline gives CDR1 MNHEY, CDR2 SMNVEV (reference sequence). Trimming removed 5 bases from V and 0 bases from J; junction bases left unmatched: 12. Here the CDR3 reads CASSHQFDSGDSYNEQFF. CDR3 sequence (DNA): TGTGCCAGCAGTCACCAGTTTGATAGCGGGGACTCCTACAATGAGCAGTTCTTC.

V and J are TRBV4-1 and TRBJ1-5; D may be TRBD1 (6 bases). The V end was cut by 6 bases, the J end by 0 bases, with 12 bases between. Germline values: CDR1 MGHRA, CDR2 YSYEKL. This CDR3 has 15 residues. CDR3 nucleotides: TGCGCCAGCAGAACCCAGGGGAATAGCAATCAGCCCCAGCATTTT. Translation: CASRTQGNSNQPQHF.